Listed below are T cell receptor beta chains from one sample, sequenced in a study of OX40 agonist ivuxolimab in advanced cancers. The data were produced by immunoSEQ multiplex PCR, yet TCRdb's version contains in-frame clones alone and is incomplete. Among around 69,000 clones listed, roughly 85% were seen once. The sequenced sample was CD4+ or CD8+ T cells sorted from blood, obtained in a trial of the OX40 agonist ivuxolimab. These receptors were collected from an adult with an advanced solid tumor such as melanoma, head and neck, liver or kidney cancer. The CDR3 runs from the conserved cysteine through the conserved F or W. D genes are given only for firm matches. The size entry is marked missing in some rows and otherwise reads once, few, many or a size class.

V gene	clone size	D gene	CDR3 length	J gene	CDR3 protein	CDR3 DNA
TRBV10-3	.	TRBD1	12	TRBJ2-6	CAIRGTGRVLTF	TGTGCCATCAGAGGGACAGGTAGGGTCCTGACTTTC
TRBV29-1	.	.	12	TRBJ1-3	CSVTVSGNTIYF	TGCAGCGTGACAGTGTCTGGAAACACCATATATTTT
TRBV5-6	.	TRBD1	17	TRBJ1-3	CASSGELGQYSGNTIYF	TGTGCCAGCAGCGGAGAACTGGGACAGTACTCTGGAAACACCATATATTTT
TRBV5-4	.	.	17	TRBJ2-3	CASSRAGTARKRDTQYF	TGTGCCAGCAGCAGGGCCGGGACGGCGAGAAAGAGAGATACGCAGTATTTT
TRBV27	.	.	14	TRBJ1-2	CASSPSPEHYGYTF	TGTGCCAGCAGTCCAAGTCCGGAGCACTATGGCTACACCTTC
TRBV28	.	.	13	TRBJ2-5	CASSLTGGETQYF	TGTGCCAGCAGCCTCACGGGTGGGGAGACCCAGTACTTC
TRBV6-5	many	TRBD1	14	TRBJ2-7	CASSPGQGAFEQYF	TGTGCCAGCAGTCCTGGACAGGGGGCGTTCGAGCAGTACTTC
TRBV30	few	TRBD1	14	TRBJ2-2	CAWAGQGDTGELFF	TGTGCCTGGGCCGGACAGGGGGACACCGGGGAGCTGTTTTTT
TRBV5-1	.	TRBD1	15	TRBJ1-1	CASSLKDRSNTEAFF	TGCGCCAGCAGCTTGAAGGACAGGTCAAACACTGAAGCTTTCTTT
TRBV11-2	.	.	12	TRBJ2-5	CASREGVLTQYF	TGTGCCAGCAGGGAGGGGGTTTTGACCCAGTACTTC
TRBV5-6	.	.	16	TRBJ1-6	CASSLTPVTYNSPLHF	TGTGCCAGCAGCTTAACGCCCGTAACCTATAATTCACCCCTCCACTTT
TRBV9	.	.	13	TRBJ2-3	CASTGAGTDTQYF	TGTGCCAGTACGGGAGCGGGCACAGATACGCAGTATTTT
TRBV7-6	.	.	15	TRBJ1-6	CASSPRGRDNSPLHF	TGTGCCAGCAGCCCCCGGGGCAGGGATAATTCACCCCTCCACTTT
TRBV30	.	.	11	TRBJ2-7	CAWRQAYEQYF	TGTGCCTGGAGGCAGGCCTACGAGCAGTACTTC
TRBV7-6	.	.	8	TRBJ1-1	CASVEAFF	TGTGCCAGCGTGGAGGCTTTCTTT
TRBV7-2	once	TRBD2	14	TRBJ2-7	CASSQLAGPYEQYF	TGTGCCAGCAGCCAACTAGCGGGACCCTACGAGCAGTACTTC
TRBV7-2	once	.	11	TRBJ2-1	CASSWRGEQFF	TGTGCCAGCAGCTGGAGGGGAGAGCAGTTCTTC
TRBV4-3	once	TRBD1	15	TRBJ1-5	CASSRDGQGDQPQHF	TGCGCCAGCAGCCGAGACGGACAGGGGGATCAGCCCCAGCATTTT
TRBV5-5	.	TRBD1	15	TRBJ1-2	CASSQEGQGIYGYTF	TGTGCCAGCAGCCAGGAGGGACAGGGGATCTATGGCTACACCTTC
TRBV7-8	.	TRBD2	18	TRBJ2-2	CASSLVLLAGGNTGELFF	TGTGCCAGCAGCTTAGTTCTACTAGCGGGGGGGAACACCGGGGAGCTGTTTTTT
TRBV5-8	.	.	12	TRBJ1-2	CASAVLDYGYTF	TGTGCCAGCGCAGTATTGGACTATGGCTACACCTTC
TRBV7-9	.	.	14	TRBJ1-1	CASSLGGMGTEAFF	TGTGCCAGCAGCTTAGGAGGTATGGGCACTGAAGCTTTCTTT
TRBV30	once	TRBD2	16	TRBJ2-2	CAWSSGRAPKAGELFF	TGTGCCTGGAGTTCCGGGAGGGCCCCCAAGGCCGGGGAGCTGTTTTTT
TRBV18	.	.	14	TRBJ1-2	CASSPLSAGNGYTF	TGTGCCAGCTCACCACTTTCCGCGGGGAATGGCTACACCTTC
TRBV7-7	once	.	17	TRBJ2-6	CASSPQPLSSGANVLTF	TGTGCTAGCAGCCCCCAGCCCCTAAGCTCTGGGGCCAACGTCCTGACTTTC
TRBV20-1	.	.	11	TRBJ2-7	CSARDQTEQYF	TGCAGTGCTAGAGATCAGACCGAGCAGTACTTC
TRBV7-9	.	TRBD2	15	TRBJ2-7	CASSLVAAGEREQYF	TGTGCCAGCAGCTTAGTGGCAGCGGGGGAGCGGGAGCAGTACTTC
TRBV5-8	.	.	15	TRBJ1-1	CASSSSSGQNTEAFF	TGTGCCAGCAGCTCCTCCTCCGGTCAGAACACTGAAGCTTTCTTT
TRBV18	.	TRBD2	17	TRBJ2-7	CASSREPGRGESYEQYF	TGTGCCAGCTCACGCGAACCGGGACGGGGGGAATCCTACGAGCAGTACTTC
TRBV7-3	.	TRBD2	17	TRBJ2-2	CASSLPLGGRYTGELFF	TGTGCCAGCAGCCTACCGCTAGGCGGGAGATACACCGGGGAGCTGTTTTTT
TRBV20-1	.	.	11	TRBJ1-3	CSALDGNTIYF	TGCAGTGCTCTCGATGGAAACACCATATATTTT
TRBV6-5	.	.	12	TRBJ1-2	CASSTTAYGYTF	TGTGCCAGCAGTACGACAGCCTATGGCTACACCTTC
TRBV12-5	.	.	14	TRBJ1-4	CASGPGATNEKLFF	TGTGCTAGTGGCCCAGGGGCAACTAATGAAAAACTGTTTTTT
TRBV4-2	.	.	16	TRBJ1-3	CASSQDLPSSGNTIYF	TGTGCCAGCAGCCAAGATCTTCCCAGCTCTGGAAACACCATATATTTT
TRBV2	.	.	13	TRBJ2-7	CASTVDRTTEQYF	TGTGCCAGCACCGTAGACCGGACGACGGAGCAGTACTTC
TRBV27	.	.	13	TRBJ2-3	CASRETSTDTQYF	TGTGCCAGCCGGGAGACGAGCACAGATACGCAGTATTTT
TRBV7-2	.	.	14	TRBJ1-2	CASRKIGIGYGYTF	TGTGCCAGCAGAAAAATAGGAATTGGCTATGGCTACACCTTC
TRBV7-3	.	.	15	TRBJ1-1	CASSLAGYGYTEAFF	TGTGCCAGCAGCTTAGCTGGGTATGGGTACACTGAAGCTTTCTTT
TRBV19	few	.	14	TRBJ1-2	CASSIQGKGKGYTF	TGTGCCAGTAGTATACAGGGGAAGGGTAAAGGCTACACCTTC
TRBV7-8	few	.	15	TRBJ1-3	CASSLALGLGNTIYF	TGTGCCAGCAGCTTAGCGCTTGGGTTGGGAAACACCATATATTTT
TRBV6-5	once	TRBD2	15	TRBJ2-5	CASRLTSGTDETQYF	TGTGCCAGTCGGCTGACTAGCGGGACAGACGAGACCCAGTACTTC
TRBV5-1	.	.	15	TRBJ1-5	CASSLSDRSNQPQHF	TGCGCCAGCAGCCTATCCGACAGAAGCAATCAGCCCCAGCATTTT
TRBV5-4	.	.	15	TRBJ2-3	CASSLGPQGTDTQYF	TGTGCCAGCAGCTTGGGGCCCCAGGGAACAGATACGCAGTATTTT
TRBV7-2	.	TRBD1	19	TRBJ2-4	CASSFSKLEGALSKNIQYF	TGTGCCAGCAGCTTCAGTAAGCTTGAGGGGGCTCTGTCCAAAAACATTCAGTACTTC
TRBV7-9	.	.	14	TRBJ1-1	CASSLGGRNTEAFF	TGTGCCAGCAGCTTAGGGGGGCGGAACACTGAAGCTTTCTTT
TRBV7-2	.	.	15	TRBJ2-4	CASSTGNLAKNIQYF	TGTGCCAGCAGCACAGGGAATTTGGCCAAAAACATTCAGTACTTC
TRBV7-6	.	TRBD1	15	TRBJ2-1	CASSLQGSSYNEQFF	TGTGCCAGCAGCCTACAGGGGAGCTCCTACAATGAGCAGTTCTTC
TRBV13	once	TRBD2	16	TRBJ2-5	CAVPLGTSGKSETQYF	TGTGCCGTCCCCCTCGGGACTAGCGGGAAGTCGGAGACCCAGTACTTC
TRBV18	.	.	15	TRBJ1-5	CASSRDMGTGQPQHF	TGTGCCAGCTCGCGGGACATGGGGACGGGGCAGCCCCAGCATTTT
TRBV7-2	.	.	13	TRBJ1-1	CASSPYPNTEAFF	TGTGCCAGCAGCCCGTACCCGAACACTGAAGCTTTCTTT
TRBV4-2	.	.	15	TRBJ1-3	CASSQGRSSGNTIYF	TGTGCCAGCAGCCAAGGCAGAAGCTCTGGAAACACCATATATTTT
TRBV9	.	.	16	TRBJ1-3	CASSAQGRNSGNTIYF	TGTGCCAGCAGCGCCCAAGGACGGAACTCTGGAAACACCATATATTTT
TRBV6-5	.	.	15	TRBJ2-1	CASSYRRGSYNEQFF	TGTGCCAGCAGTTACAGGCGGGGCTCCTACAATGAGCAGTTCTTC
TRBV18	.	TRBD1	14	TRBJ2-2	CASSPTGAAGELFF	TGTGCCAGCTCACCGACAGGGGCCGCCGGGGAGCTGTTTTTT
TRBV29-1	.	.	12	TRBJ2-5	CSVDGRQETQYF	TGCAGCGTTGATGGTAGACAAGAGACCCAGTACTTC
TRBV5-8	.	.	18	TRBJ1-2	CASSPRYGLFSPSYGYTF	TGTGCCAGCAGCCCCCGGTACGGTCTCTTCTCCCCAAGCTATGGCTACACCTTC
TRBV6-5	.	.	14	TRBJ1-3	CASSSGGAGNTIYF	TGTGCCAGCAGTTCGGGAGGGGCGGGAAACACCATATATTTT
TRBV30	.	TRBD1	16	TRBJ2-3	CAWSHGGQGGADTQYF	TGTGCCTGGAGTCACGGGGGACAGGGAGGGGCAGATACGCAGTATTTT
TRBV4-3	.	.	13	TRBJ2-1	CASSQSAEGLRFF	TGCGCCAGCAGCCAATCGGCCGAGGGCCTGAGGTTCTTC
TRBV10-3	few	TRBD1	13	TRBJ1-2	CAINLGGPLGYTF	TGTGCCATCAACCTAGGGGGCCCTCTTGGCTACACCTTC